This is a list of T cell receptor beta chains from one sample in a study of shared clonotypes between healthy human individuals. Profiled with immunoSEQ multiplex PCR; TCRdb holds only in-frame clones, not every one. The sample carries about 2.4 million clones, more than 85% recorded once. Sequencing input: naive CD4+ T cells from PBMCs. The receptors stem from a young man in good health. Some clones in this sample may be carry-over from other donors' samples. Both conserved end residues are part of each CDR3.

TRBV11-2	TRBJ2-7	CASSFSRSEQYF
TRBV7-8	TRBJ1-5	CASSFRDRGSNQPQHF
TRBV28	-	CASSSETAGSYEQYF
TRBV6-4	TRBJ2-3	CASSDSTSGRPYTQYF
TRBV28	TRBJ1-4	CASSWDRRTNEKLFF
TRBV5-4	TRBJ2-2	CASSRTGGRELFF
TRBV10-2	TRBJ1-2	CASSGAERRANYGYTF
TRBV6-1	TRBJ2-3	CASRGIANPADTQYF
TRBV6-5	TRBJ2-1	CASIRGDEQFF
TRBV29-1	TRBJ1-4	CSVERSAGGGKLFF